This TCR beta chain was captured by sequencing in a study of radiation and T cells in renal cell carcinoma. General study results and limits: In blood, top tumor clones expanded by 2 weeks, shrinking by 4.

This CDR3 comprises 12 residues. V was pared by 1 base and J by 8 bases, with 9 bases between. CDR1 is GTSNPN, CDR2 SVGIG, per germline (reference sequence). A word on this clone: Antigen specificity is unknown.

This sample's time point: blood 4 weeks post-SBRT, at nephrectomy. Treatment meaning: 15 Gy SBRT to primary tumor, nephrectomy 4 weeks later. Method: immunoSEQ multiplex PCR; TCRdb's copy keeps in-frame clones and lacks some. The sample yields about 100,000 clones, 70% to 85% seen once. V and J are TRBV30 and TRBJ2-1; D gene unclear. This clonotype originated in a man in his 60s with renal cell carcinoma. Sequences were derived from blood, sampled from a patient whose treatment included radiotherapy and nephrectomy. The CDR3: CAWSASYHEQFF. For the CDR3, the DNA is TGTGCCTGGAGTGCGAGCTATCATGAGCAGTTCTTC. Together with reference TRBV30 and TRBJ2-1, the CDR3 gives the full variable domain: SQTIHQWPATLVQPVGSPLSLECTVEGTSNPNLYWYRQAAGRGLQLLFYSVGIGQISSEVPQNLSASRPQDRQFILSSKKLLLSDSGFYLCAWSASYHEQFFGPGTRLTVL.